This entry features one T cell receptor (beta chain) sequence. There is no known antigen for this receptor. The record has no base qualities; no much larger clone is one base away. In the prospective study, participants were 18 to 89 years old, resided in about two dozen geographic areas of the United States, and were enrolled through a virtual design. Cohort assignment in the prospective study relied on participant-reported clinical history from a screening survey and a study questionnaire. In the prospective study, mobile phlebotomists collected whole blood, serum and a nasopharyngeal or oropharyngeal swab from each participant. Participants in the prospective study had the option to provide additional blood draws and questionnaires over a roughly two-month period. Before DNA extraction, prospective study blood samples were shipped either frozen or at room temperature. The sample is drawn from a study of blood T cell repertoires in COVID-19 (dated by TCRdb to 2018 to 2021). For the wider study: Samples from collaborators originated in the United States, Italy and Spain and spanned both the acute and convalescent phases of COVID-19. The repertoires were made available in a free public database intended to serve as a resource for research on the immune response to SARS-CoV-2. A de-identified subject ID, COVID-19 status, age in years and sex were almost always included in the sample metadata. Subjects who had been exposed to COVID-19, were actively infected with it, or had recovered from it provided the deeply sampled blood TCRbeta repertoires that made up the dataset. Samples were obtained from the ongoing ImmuneRACE study (first 160 participants) and from over a thousand subjects provided by 6 global collaborators. Where available, HLA class I and class II types were obtained from metadata supplied by the sample provider rather than from assay-based typing. The prospective study material was composed of cDNA or gDNA derived from T cells, B-cell-depleted T cells, or PBMCs.

Including cysteine and phenylalanine, the CDR3 has 15 amino acids. The CDR3 DNA has 45 bases and is translated from base 1. The junction shows trimming of 4 bases on V and 3 bases on J, plus 14 bases between the germline ends. From a lookup of the germline V gene, CDR1 and CDR2 are SGHNT and YENEEA. Results the study describes overall, beyond this receptor: The quantity of clinical and demographic metadata differed by source and by participant and was supplied without curation.

TCRbeta CDR3 regions were amplified from genomic DNA using the immunoSEQ Assay, a bias-controlled multiplex PCR. Processing in the source paper ran as follows. Within the assay, amplification of reference gene primers was used to estimate how many nucleated cells each sample contained. To quantify the absolute abundance of each unique TCRbeta CDR3 rearrangement, sequence reads were collapsed and filtered. For each sample, productive Simpson clonality was calculated as the square root of Simpson's diversity index over productive rearrangements. TCRdb holds this immuneACCESS table with in-frame rearrangements only. Some clones are missing; in checked studies, unresolved V genes explain under half, and the rest has no known cause. V and J calls and clone size are those listed in that table; D and trimming were worked out from the DNA. For this sample there are under 350,000 clones; 80% to 90% appear just once. The ten biggest clones cover approximately 4% of the sample.

Sequenced input: PBMCs or T cells enriched from blood (not recorded which). This TCR was recovered from a woman aged 40 to 50 with acute COVID-19. This sequence uses TRBV11-3 and TRBJ2-3; the D region possibly corresponds to TRBD2 (7 bases align). The DNA reads as follows: TGTGCCAGCAGCTACAGGGTCGGGGGGACAGATACGCAGTATTTT. The encoded protein is CASSYRVGGTDTQYF.